These 31 T cell receptor beta chains were sequenced from one sample in a study of ipilimumab plus nivolumab after autologous stem cell transplantation. Profiled with immunoSEQ multiplex PCR; TCRdb holds only in-frame clones, not every one. The table shows fewer than 25,000 clones, with 70% to 85% occurring only once. Source: PBMCs, taken in a trial of ipilimumab plus nivolumab as post-transplant consolidation. The source of these receptors is a male donor with diffuse large B-cell lymphoma.

V usage is TRBV4-1 and J usage is TRBJ2-2; no definite D call. The germline V and J ends were trimmed by 1 base and 1 base, with 7 bases remaining between them. The germline V gene encodes CDR1 MGHRA and CDR2 YSYEKL. This CDR3 has 15 residues. The DNA of the CDR3 is TGCGCCAGCAGCCAAGGGGCAGGGAACACCGGGGAGCTGTTTTTT. Its protein product is CASSQGAGNTGELFF.

The V and J genes are TRBV7-9 and TRBJ2-5; D remains unclear. This CDR3 contains 11 residues. Trimming removed 6 bases from V and 2 bases from J, with 4 bases in between. CDR1 and CDR2 from the germline V gene are SEHNR and FQNEAQ (reference sequence). As DNA, the CDR3 is TGTGCCAGCAGTTATCAAGAGACCCAGTACTTC. This translates into CASSYQETQYF. Variable domain in full (rest from reference TRBV7-9 and TRBJ2-5): DTGVSQNPRHKITKRGQNVTFRCDPISEHNRLYWYRQTLGQGPEFLTYFQNEAQLEKSRLLSDRFSAERPKGSFSTLEIQRTEQGDSAMYLCASSYQETQYFGPGTRLLVL.

J is TRBJ1-4 and V is TRBV6-5; 8 nucleotides line up with TRBD1. The germline V gene has CDR1 MNHEY and CDR2 SVGAGI. The ends lost 6 bases at V and 4 bases at J; junction bases unmatched: 7. The CDR3 is 15 residues long. CDR3 in DNA: TGTGCCAGCAGCGCAGGGGGCGCACATAATGAAAAACTGTTTTTT. It codes for CASSAGGAHNEKLFF.

The rearrangement links TRBV29-1 to TRBJ2-3; TRBD2 aligns across 13 bases. The trim removed 0 bases at V and 8 bases at J, leaving 2 bases unmatched. This CDR3 is built from 14 residues. CDR1 and CDR2 from the germline V gene are SQVTM and ANQGSEA. The CDR3 sequence is CSVEDTSGRGTQYF. The CDR3 DNA sequence: TGCAGCGTTGAAGACACTAGCGGGAGGGGTACGCAGTATTTT.

The J gene is TRBJ2-7, the V gene TRBV10-1, with 13 bases identical to TRBD2. The V and J ends lost 6 bases and 7 bases, in that order; junction bases with no gene match: 9. Germline CDR1 and CDR2: WNHNN and SYGVQD (reference sequence). This CDR3 spans 15 amino acids. CDR3 sequence: CASSLGLAGRSEQYF. CDR3 in DNA: TGCGCCAGCAGCCTGGGACTAGCGGGAAGGTCGGAGCAGTACTTC.

This clone occurred once. The J gene is TRBJ2-2, the V gene TRBV5-1; D ambiguous. V dropped 0 bases and J dropped 6 bases, with 9 bases sitting between them. This CDR3 has 14 amino acids. Germline CDR1 is SGHRS and CDR2 is YFSETQ. This CDR3 reads CASSLVIGPGELFF. The CDR3 bases are TGCGCCAGCAGCTTGGTTATTGGCCCCGGGGAGCTGTTTTTT.

The CDR3, as DNA: TGTGCCAGCAGTCAGGACAGGGGGCTCACTGAAGCTTTCTTT. As protein: CASSQDRGLTEAFF. The chain employs TRBV2 and TRBJ1-1; 11 bases are a match to TRBD1. The V and J ends lost 5 bases and 4 bases, in that order; junction bases with no gene match: 3. Germline V gene sequence: CDR1 SNHLY, CDR2 FYNNEI. The CDR3 loop spans 14 amino acids.

The V gene is TRBV30, the J gene TRBJ2-7, with no clear D. V lost 1 base and J 5 bases, leaving 12 bases between the germline ends. Germline V gene sequence: CDR1 GTSNPN, CDR2 SVGIG (reference sequence). This CDR3 is built from 13 residues. In DNA, the CDR3 is TGTGCCTGGAGTGAAGTCCGCACTCACGAGCAGTACTTC. This sequence encodes CAWSEVRTHEQYF.

This clone was seen a few times. The chain links TRBV18 to TRBJ2-3; 8 nucleotides line up with TRBD2. The CDR3 contains 16 residues. After removal of 2 bases from V and 2 bases from J, the junction contained 6 bases not matched to a gene. Per the germline V gene, CDR1 is KGHSH and CDR2 is LQKENI. The CDR3 region has the DNA TGTGCCAGCTCACCAGCGGCGGGGGGTTCCACAGATACGCAGTATTTT. Amino acid sequence: CASSPAAGGSTDTQYF. The full variable domain, completed using reference TRBV18 and TRBJ2-3, is NAGVMQNPRHLVRRRGQEARLRCSPMKGHSHVYWYRQLPEEGLKFMVYLQKENIIDESGMPKERFSAEFPKEGPSILRIQQVVRGDSAAYFCASSPAAGGSTDTQYFGPGTRLTVL.

The chain is built from TRBV7-9 and TRBJ1-4; D gene ambiguous. Germline CDR1 SEHNR, CDR2 FQNEAQ (reference sequence). This CDR3 spans 16 amino acids. Trimming stripped 5 bases from V and 7 bases from J, with 20 bases between. This CDR3 reads CASSQPGGSSSEKLFF. The CDR3 bases are TGTGCCAGCAGCCAGCCGGGAGGGAGCTCGTCTGAAAAACTGTTTTTT.

This clone was seen a handful of times. This chain joins TRBV7-6 and TRBJ2-2; tentatively, D is TRBD1 or TRBD2 (5 bases each). The CDR3 spans 15 residues. Germline V gene data show CDR1 as SGHVS and CDR2 as FNYEAQ. V lost 0 bases and J 4 bases, leaving 9 bases between the germline ends. The CDR3 here is CASSLAGTATGELFF. The CDR3 bases are TGTGCCAGCAGCTTAGCCGGGACCGCCACCGGGGAGCTGTTTTTT. Supplemented by reference TRBV7-6 and TRBJ2-2, the full variable domain reads GAGVSQSPRYKVTKRGQDVALRCDPISGHVSLYWYRQALGQGPEFLTYFNYEAQQDKSGLPNDRFSAERPEGSISTLTIQRTEQRDSAMYRCASSLAGTATGELFFGEGSRLTVL.

This clone appeared a single time. The gene calls are TRBV5-1 and TRBJ2-1, with TRBD2 as a possible D gene (5 bases). Deletions cut 5 bases from V and 8 bases from J, with 11 bases between. The CDR3 length is 12 residues. The germline V gene encodes CDR1 SGHRS and CDR2 YFSETQ. CDR3 amino acids: CASRDQEDEQFF. The DNA of the CDR3 is TGCGCCAGCAGGGACCAGGAGGATGAGCAGTTCTTC.

The chain links TRBV27 to TRBJ2-7; TRBD2 might be the D (5 bases). Germline V lookup: CDR1 MNHEY, CDR2 SMNVEV (reference sequence). The CDR3 runs 15 residues. V gave up 5 bases and J gave up 0 bases, with 14 bases separating them. CDR3 sequence (DNA): TGTGCCAGCAGTCCCCGCTGGAGGAGCTCCTACGAGCAGTACTTC. This gives the protein CASSPRWRSSYEQYF.

This clone appeared a single time. This sequence joins TRBV6-1 and TRBJ1-2, with 7 bases fitting TRBD1. The CDR3 extends over 16 amino acids. Per germline, CDR1 MNHNS and CDR2 SASEGT. After removal of 0 bases from V and 7 bases from J, the junction contained 11 bases not matched to a gene. This CDR3 reads CASSEALRTTGAGYTF. The CDR3 region has the DNA TGTGCCAGCAGTGAAGCGCTTCGGACAACAGGGGCTGGCTACACCTTC.

V usage is TRBV30 and J usage is TRBJ1-6; D is undetermined. The ends were cut back, 0 bases at V and 5 bases at J, with 17 bases in the middle. The CDR3 totals 17 residues. The V gene's germline CDR1 is GTSNPN and CDR2 SVGIG (reference sequence). Here the CDR3 DNA reads TGTGCCTGGAGTGTGGGAGCCCCAACGTGGGATAATTCACCCCTCCACTTT. Amino acid sequence: CAWSVGAPTWDNSPLHF. The whole variable domain, filled in from reference TRBV30 and TRBJ1-6, reads SQTIHQWPATLVQPVGSPLSLECTVEGTSNPNLYWYRQAAGRGLQLLFYSVGIGQISSEVPQNLSASRPQDRQFILSSKKLLLSDSGFYLCAWSVGAPTWDNSPLHFGNGTRLTVT.

V is TRBV7-2 and J is TRBJ2-7; 8 bases align to TRBD1. V trimming: 5 bases; J trimming: 4 bases; junction bases outside the gene matches: 13. Germline V gives CDR1 SGHTA, CDR2 FQGNSA. The CDR3 sequence is 16 residues long. CDR3 in DNA: TGTGCCAGCAGCCCCCCGGTGGGCAGGGGGCTTTACGAGCAGTACTTC. The encoded protein is CASSPPVGRGLYEQYF. Complete variable domain (other parts from reference TRBV7-2 and TRBJ2-7): GAGVSQSPSNKVTEKGKDVELRCDPISGHTALYWYRQSLGQGLEFLIYFQGNSAPDKSGLPSDRFSAERTGGSVSTLTIQRTQQEDSAVYLCASSPPVGRGLYEQYFGPGTRLTVT.

The J gene is TRBJ2-2, the V gene TRBV7-2; D may match TRBD1 or TRBD2 (6 bases each). CDR3 length equals 16 residues. V was trimmed by 5 bases and J by 0 bases, leaving 13 bases between them. Per germline, CDR1 SGHTA and CDR2 FQGNSA. The CDR3, as DNA: TGTGCCAGCAGCCGCCAGGGGACTTCGAACACCGGGGAGCTGTTTTTT. Its translation: CASSRQGTSNTGELFF.

This clone came up once. The chain couples TRBV5-6 to TRBJ2-5, with TRBD2 identical over 9 bases. There are 15 residues in the CDR3. CDR1 and CDR2 (germline): SGHDT, YYEEEE. V was pared by 4 bases and J by 3 bases, with 7 bases of the junction left unmatched. In DNA form, the CDR3 reads TGTGCCAGCAGCATCCGACTAGCGGTTGAAGAGACCCAGTACTTC. Amino acid sequence: CASSIRLAVEETQYF.

The V and J genes are TRBV5-1 and TRBJ2-5, with 10 bases fitting TRBD1. This CDR3 spans 14 amino acids. V lost 4 bases, J lost 3 bases, and 3 bases stayed unmatched. Germline V gene data show CDR1 as SGHRS and CDR2 as YFSETQ. The chain's CDR3 is CASSEGTGEETQYF. CDR3 DNA: TGCGCCAGCAGCGAAGGGACAGGGGAAGAGACCCAGTACTTC.

Only a few counts were recorded for this clone. The chain combines TRBV7-9 with TRBJ2-7; D unresolved. V shed 6 bases and J shed 8 bases, with 23 bases lying between them. This CDR3 contains 15 residues. Germline loops: CDR1 SEHNR, CDR2 FQNEAQ (reference sequence). CDR3: CASSPFRAPTHKQYF. The CDR3 DNA reads as TGTGCCAGCAGTCCTTTCCGGGCCCCAACTCACAAGCAGTACTTC.

The chain recombines TRBV30 with TRBJ1-1, with D possibly being TRBD1 (5 bases). This CDR3 has 13 residues. Trimming took off 0 bases at V and 8 bases at J, with 13 bases between the two ends. Looked up from germline, CDR1 is GTSNPN and CDR2 is SVGIG (reference sequence). This CDR3 is CAWSVQVTDEAFF. The CDR3 DNA reads TGTGCCTGGAGTGTACAGGTCACAGACGAAGCTTTCTTT.

CDR3 loop: CASMALGPDTQYF. The CDR3 bases are TGTGCCAGCATGGCACTAGGGCCAGATACGCAGTATTTT. The chain joins TRBV6-5 to TRBJ2-3; weak D call: TRBD2 (5 bases). V lost 7 bases and J lost 4, with 12 bases in between. CDR1 MNHEY and CDR2 SVGAGI come from the germline V gene. The CDR3 is 13 residues long.

The chain employs TRBV5-1 and TRBJ1-1; 10 bases align to TRBD1. Germline values: CDR1 SGHRS, CDR2 YFSETQ. The CDR3 spans 14 residues. With V trimmed by 3 bases and J by 4 bases, 3 bases remained unmatched. The CDR3 DNA reads TGCGCCAGCAGCTCCTGGGACAGGGGCACTGAAGCTTTCTTT. Translating it yields CASSSWDRGTEAFF.

The gene calls are TRBV1 and TRBJ2-7. TRBV1 counts as a pseudogene. This CDR3 is 16 amino acids long. CDR3 DNA: TGCACCAGCAGCCATCACAGGCCGGGATTGACCTACGAGCAGTACTTC. Translating it yields CTSSHHRPGLTYEQYF.

This chain uses TRBV5-1 with TRBJ2-5; D is perhaps TRBD1 or TRBD2 (5 bases each). This CDR3 contains 14 residues. Germline loops: CDR1 SGHRS, CDR2 YFSETQ. V lost 4 bases and J lost 1, with 11 bases in between. The chain's CDR3 is CASSTTGTQETQYF. The CDR3 DNA is TGCGCCAGCAGCACTACGGGGACCCAAGAGACCCAGTACTTC.

The V and J genes are TRBV5-1 and TRBJ2-7; D is possibly TRBD1 or TRBD2 (5 bases each). The V and J ends lost 0 bases and 7 bases respectively, with 20 bases between them. CDR3 length equals 16 residues. Germline V gene lookup returns CDR1 SGHRS and CDR2 YFSETQ. The CDR3 is CASSLARAGWGVEQYF. CDR3 nucleotide sequence: TGCGCCAGCAGCTTGGCCCGGGCAGGGTGGGGAGTGGAGCAGTACTTC.

This chain links TRBV5-6 with TRBJ2-5; D might be TRBD2 (5 bases). Deletions cut 2 bases from V and 4 bases from J, with 9 bases between. Looked up from germline, CDR1 is SGHDT and CDR2 is YYEEEE. The CDR3 has 13 amino acids. The CDR3 here is CASSFGVRETQYF. CDR3 nucleotides: TGTGCCAGCAGCTTCGGGGTGAGAGAGACCCAGTACTTC.

This sequence joins TRBV5-6 and TRBJ2-7; 7 nucleotides match TRBD1. V shed 2 bases, J shed 6 bases, and the junction held 8 bases outside the gene matches. Germline assignment: CDR1 SGHDT and CDR2 YYEEEE. CDR3 size: 14 residues. This CDR3 is CASSLLPTGAEQYF. The CDR3 DNA is TGTGCCAGCAGCTTACTTCCAACAGGGGCCGAGCAGTACTTC. Looking up the rest from reference TRBV5-6 and TRBJ2-7 gives the full variable domain: DAGVTQSPTHLIKTRGQQVTLRCSPKSGHDTVSWYQQALGQGPQFIFQYYEEEERQRGNFPDRFSGHQFPNYSSELNVNALLLGDSALYLCASSLLPTGAEQYFGPGTRLTVT.

The V call is TRBV5-1, the J call TRBJ2-2; 11 nucleotides line up with TRBD2. The CDR3 consists of 16 residues. Trimming cost V 2 bases and J 2 bases; bases outside gene matches: 2. The germline CDR1 and CDR2 sequences are SGHRS and YFSETQ. The CDR3 loop reads CASSFRLAGNTGELFF. CDR3 nucleotides: TGCGCCAGCAGCTTCCGACTAGCGGGAAACACCGGGGAGCTGTTTTTT.

The rearrangement links TRBV5-1 to TRBJ1-1; D not certain. This CDR3 is 12 amino acids long. Per the germline V gene, CDR1 is SGHRS and CDR2 is YFSETQ. With 4 bases removed from V and 9 bases from J, the gap between germline ends came to 13 bases. In DNA, the CDR3 is TGCGCCAGCAGCCTCAAAAGTGGGCAAGCTTTCTTT. Translating it yields CASSLKSGQAFF.

The table lists this clone with a count of one. The chain uses TRBV5-1 and TRBJ2-7; D not certain. The CDR3 consists of 15 residues. Trimming took 3 bases from V and 1 from J, leaving 14 bases between them. CDR1 is SGHRS and CDR2 is YFSETQ in the germline V gene. The CDR3, as DNA: TGCGCCAGCAGCTCCGGTCCGGGCTCTTCCTACGAGCAGTACTTC. It encodes CASSSGPGSSYEQYF.